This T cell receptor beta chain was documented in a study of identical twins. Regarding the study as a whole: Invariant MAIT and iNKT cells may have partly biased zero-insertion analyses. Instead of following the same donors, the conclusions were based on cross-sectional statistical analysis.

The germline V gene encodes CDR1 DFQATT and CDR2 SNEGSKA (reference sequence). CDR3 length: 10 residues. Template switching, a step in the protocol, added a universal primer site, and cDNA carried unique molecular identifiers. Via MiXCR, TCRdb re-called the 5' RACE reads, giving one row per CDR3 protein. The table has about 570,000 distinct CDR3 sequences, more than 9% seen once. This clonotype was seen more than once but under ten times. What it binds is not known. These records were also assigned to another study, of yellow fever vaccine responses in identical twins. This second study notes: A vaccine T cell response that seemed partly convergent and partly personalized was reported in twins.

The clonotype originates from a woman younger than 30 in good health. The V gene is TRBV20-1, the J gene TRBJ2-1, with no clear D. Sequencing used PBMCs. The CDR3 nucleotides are TGCAGCCCCAAGTCGAATGAGCAGTTCTTC. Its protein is CSPKSNEQFF.